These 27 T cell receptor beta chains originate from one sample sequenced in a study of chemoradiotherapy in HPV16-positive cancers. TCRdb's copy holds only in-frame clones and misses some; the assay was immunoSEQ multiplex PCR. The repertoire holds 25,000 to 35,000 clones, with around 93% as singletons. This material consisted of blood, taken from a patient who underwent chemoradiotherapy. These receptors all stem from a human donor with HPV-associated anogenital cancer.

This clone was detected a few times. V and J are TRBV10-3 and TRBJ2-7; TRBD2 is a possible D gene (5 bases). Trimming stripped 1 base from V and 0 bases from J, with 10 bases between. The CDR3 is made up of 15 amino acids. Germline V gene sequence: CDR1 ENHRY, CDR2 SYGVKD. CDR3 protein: CAISEWRQSSYEQYF. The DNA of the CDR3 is TGTGCCATCAGTGAGTGGAGGCAGTCCTCCTACGAGCAGTACTTC.

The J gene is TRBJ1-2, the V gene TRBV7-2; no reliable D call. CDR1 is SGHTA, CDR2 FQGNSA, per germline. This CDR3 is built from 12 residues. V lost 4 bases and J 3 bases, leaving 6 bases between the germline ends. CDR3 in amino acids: CASSSGHYGYTF. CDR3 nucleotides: TGTGCCAGCAGCTCAGGACACTATGGCTACACCTTC.

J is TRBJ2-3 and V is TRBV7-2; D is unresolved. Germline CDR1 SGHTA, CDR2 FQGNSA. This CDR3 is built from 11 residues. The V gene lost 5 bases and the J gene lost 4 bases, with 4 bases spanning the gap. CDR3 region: CASSISDTQYF. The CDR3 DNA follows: TGTGCCAGCAGCATCTCAGATACGCAGTATTTT.

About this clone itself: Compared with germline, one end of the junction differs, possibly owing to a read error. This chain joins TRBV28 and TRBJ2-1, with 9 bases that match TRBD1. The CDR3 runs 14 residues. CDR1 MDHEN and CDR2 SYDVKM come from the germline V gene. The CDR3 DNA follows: TGTGTCAGCAGGGAGACAGGGGGGGACAATGAGCAGTTCTTC. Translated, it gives CVSRETGGDNEQFF.

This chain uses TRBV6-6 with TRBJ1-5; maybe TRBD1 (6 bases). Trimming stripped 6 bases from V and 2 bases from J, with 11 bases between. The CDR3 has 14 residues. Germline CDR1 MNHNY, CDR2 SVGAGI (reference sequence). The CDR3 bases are TGTGCCAGCAGCCTACAGGGAGGCAATCAGCCCCAGCATTTT. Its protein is CASSLQGGNQPQHF.

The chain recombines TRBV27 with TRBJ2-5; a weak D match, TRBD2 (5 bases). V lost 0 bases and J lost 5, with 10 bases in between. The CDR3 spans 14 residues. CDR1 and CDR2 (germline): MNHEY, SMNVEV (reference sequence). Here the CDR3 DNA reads TGTGCCAGCAGTTTATCACGAAGGGAGGAGACCCAGTACTTC. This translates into CASSLSRREETQYF.

This CDR3 reads CASSWETGLNTGELFF. CDR3 DNA sequence: TGTGCCAGCAGTTGGGAGACAGGATTGAACACCGGGGAGCTGTTTTTT. The V gene is TRBV28, the J gene TRBJ2-2, with D perhaps TRBD1 (6 bases). Trimming removed 4 bases from V and 1 base from J, with 13 bases in between. CDR1 MDHEN and CDR2 SYDVKM come from the germline V gene. The CDR3 is made up of 16 amino acids.

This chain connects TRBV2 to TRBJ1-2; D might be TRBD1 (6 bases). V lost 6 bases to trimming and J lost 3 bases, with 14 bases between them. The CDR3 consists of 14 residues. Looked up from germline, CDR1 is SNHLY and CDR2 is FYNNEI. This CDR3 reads CASRRQDGDYGYTF. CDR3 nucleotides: TGTGCCAGCAGAAGACAGGATGGAGACTATGGCTACACCTTC.

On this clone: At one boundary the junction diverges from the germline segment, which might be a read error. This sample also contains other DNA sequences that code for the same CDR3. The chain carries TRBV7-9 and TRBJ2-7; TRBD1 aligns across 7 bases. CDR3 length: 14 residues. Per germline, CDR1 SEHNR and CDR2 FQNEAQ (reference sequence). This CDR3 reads CASRRQGSSYEQYF. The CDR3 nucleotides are TGTGCCAGCAGAAGACAGGGAAGCTCCTACGAGCAATACTTC.

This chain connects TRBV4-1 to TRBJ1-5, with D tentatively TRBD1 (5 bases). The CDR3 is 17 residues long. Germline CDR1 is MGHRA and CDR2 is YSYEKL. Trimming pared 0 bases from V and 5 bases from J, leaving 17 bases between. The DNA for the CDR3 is TGCGCCAGCAGCCAAGAAGTTCTCGGGGCCCGGTATCAGCCCCAGCATTTT. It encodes CASSQEVLGARYQPQHF.

In nucleotides, the CDR3 is TGTGCCAGCAGTATGGGGACAGGCCAAGAGACCCAGTACTTC. It codes for CASSMGTGQETQYF. V is TRBV6-1 and J is TRBJ2-5, with 8 nucleotides matching TRBD1. The CDR3 loop spans 14 amino acids. Germline-derived CDR1 and CDR2 are MNHNS and SASEGT. V lost 5 bases, J lost 1 base, and 3 bases stayed unmatched.

The CDR3 here is CASSEMYGWQGKVPTKYEQYF. The CDR3 nucleotides are TGTGCCAGCAGTGAAATGTATGGGTGGCAGGGAAAAGTCCCCACTAAATACGAGCAGTACTTC. The chain uses TRBV6-1 and TRBJ2-7; a possible D gene is TRBD1 (5 bases). Trimming pared 2 bases from V and 4 bases from J, leaving 33 bases between. The CDR3 spans 21 residues. Germline loops: CDR1 MNHNS, CDR2 SASEGT.

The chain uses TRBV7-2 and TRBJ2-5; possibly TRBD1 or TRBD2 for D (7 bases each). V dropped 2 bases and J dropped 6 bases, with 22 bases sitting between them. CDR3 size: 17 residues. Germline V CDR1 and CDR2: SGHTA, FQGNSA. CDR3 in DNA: TGTGCCAGCAGCTTAAGCAGGGGGGGCAGGGGGTGGCAGACCCAGTACTTC. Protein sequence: CASSLSRGGRGWQTQYF.

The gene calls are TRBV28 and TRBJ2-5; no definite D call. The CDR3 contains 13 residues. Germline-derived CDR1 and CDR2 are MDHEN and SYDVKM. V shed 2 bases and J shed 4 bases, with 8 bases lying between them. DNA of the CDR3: TGTGCCAGCAGTTTACCCTCGGGAGAGACCCAGTACTTC. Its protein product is CASSLPSGETQYF.

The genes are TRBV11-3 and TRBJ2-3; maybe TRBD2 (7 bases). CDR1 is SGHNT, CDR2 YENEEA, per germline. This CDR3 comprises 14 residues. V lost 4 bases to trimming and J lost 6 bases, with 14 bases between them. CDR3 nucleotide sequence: TGTGCCAGCAGCTCACGGGGGGCAGGGGATACGCAGTATTTT. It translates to CASSSRGAGDTQYF.

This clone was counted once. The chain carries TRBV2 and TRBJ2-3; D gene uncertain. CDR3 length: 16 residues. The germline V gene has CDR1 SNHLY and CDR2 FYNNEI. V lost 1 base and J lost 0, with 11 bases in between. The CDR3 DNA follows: TGTGCCAGCAGTGAAGGGATAGACTGGAGCACAGATACGCAGTATTTT. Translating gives CASSEGIDWSTDTQYF.

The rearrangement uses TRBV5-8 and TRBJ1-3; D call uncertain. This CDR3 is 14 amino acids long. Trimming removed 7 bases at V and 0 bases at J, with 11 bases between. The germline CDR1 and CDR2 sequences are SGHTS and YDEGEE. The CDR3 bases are TGTGCCAGCGTCGCAGCGTCCTCTGGAAACACCATATATTTT. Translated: CASVAASSGNTIYF.

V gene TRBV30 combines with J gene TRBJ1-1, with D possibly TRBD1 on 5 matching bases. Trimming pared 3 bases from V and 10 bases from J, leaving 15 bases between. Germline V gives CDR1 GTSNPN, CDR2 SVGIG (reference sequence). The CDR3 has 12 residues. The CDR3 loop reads CAWSRERGGAFF. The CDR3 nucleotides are TGTGCCTGGAGCAGGGAGAGGGGAGGAGCTTTCTTT.

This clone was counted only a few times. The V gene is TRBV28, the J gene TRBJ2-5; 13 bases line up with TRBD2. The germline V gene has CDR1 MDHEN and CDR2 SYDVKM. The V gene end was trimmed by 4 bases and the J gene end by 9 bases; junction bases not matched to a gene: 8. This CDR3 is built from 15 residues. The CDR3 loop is CASSSPGTSGEAQYF. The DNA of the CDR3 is TGTGCCAGCAGTTCTCCTGGGACTAGCGGGGAGGCCCAGTACTTC.

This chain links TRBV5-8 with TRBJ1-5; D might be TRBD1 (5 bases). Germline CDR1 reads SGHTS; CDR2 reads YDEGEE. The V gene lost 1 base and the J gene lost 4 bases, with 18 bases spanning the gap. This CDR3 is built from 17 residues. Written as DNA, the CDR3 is TGTGCCAGCAGCTTGTTACTCGGCAGGGAGCGGAATCAGCCCCAGCATTTT. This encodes CASSLLLGRERNQPQHF.

The CDR3 bases are TGCGCCAGCAGCCAAGATCCGGGGTTGGTCTATGGCTACACCTTC. The encoded protein is CASSQDPGLVYGYTF. The chain has TRBV4-1 and TRBJ1-2; no clear D gene. The length of the CDR3 is 15 residues. V was cut by 0 bases and J by 4 bases, with 12 bases left in between. Germline V CDR1 and CDR2: MGHRA, YSYEKL.

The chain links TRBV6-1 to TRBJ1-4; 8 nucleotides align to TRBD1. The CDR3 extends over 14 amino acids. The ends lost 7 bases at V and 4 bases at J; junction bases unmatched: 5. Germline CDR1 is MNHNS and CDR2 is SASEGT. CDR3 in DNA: TGTGCCAGCAACCGACAGGGGTTTAATGAAAAACTGTTTTTT. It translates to CASNRQGFNEKLFF.

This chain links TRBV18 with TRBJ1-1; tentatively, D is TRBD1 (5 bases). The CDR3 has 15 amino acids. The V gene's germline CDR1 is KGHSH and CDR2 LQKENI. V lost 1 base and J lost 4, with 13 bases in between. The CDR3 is CASSPRRGATTEAFF. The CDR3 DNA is TGTGCCAGCTCACCACGGAGGGGCGCGACCACTGAAGCTTTCTTT.

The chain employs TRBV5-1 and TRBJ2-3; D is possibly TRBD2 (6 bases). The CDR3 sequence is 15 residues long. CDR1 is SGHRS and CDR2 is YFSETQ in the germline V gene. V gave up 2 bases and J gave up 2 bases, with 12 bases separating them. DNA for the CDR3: TGCGCCAGCAGCTTTTTTCCTAGCGTCACAGATACGCAGTATTTT. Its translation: CASSFFPSVTDTQYF.

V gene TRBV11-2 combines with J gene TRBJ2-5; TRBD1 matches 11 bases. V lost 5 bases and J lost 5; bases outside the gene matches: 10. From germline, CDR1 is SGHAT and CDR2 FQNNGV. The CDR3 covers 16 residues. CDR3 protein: CASSRRTGGMRETQYF. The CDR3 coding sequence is TGTGCCAGCAGCCGGAGGACAGGGGGCATGAGGGAGACCCAGTACTTC.

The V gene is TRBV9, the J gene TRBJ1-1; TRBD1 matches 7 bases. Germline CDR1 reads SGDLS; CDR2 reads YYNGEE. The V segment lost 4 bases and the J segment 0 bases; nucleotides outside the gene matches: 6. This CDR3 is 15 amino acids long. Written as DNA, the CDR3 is TGTGCCAGCAGCCCTCAGGGACAGTTGAACACTGAAGCTTTCTTT. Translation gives CASSPQGQLNTEAFF.

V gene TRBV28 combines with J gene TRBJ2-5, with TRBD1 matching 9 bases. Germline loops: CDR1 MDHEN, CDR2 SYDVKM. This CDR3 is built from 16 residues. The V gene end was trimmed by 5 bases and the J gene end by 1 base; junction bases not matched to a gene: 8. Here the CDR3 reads CASSLPTGGVQETQYF. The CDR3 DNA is TGTGCCAGCAGTCTACCAACAGGGGGCGTCCAAGAGACCCAGTACTTC.